This passage covers 14 T cell receptor beta chains from one sample sequenced in a study of blood T cell repertoires in COVID-19. Clones were sequenced by immunoSEQ multiplex PCR, and TCRdb holds only the in-frame ones, with some missing. This sample has about 140,000 clones, with approximately 91% found just once. Sequencing was done on a sample of peripheral blood. All receptors come from a middle-aged man with active or convalescent COVID-19.

The rearrangement links TRBV12-1 to TRBJ1-3. TRBV12-1 is a recognized pseudogene. This CDR3 has 19 amino acids. The CDR3 DNA reads as TGTGCCAGCAGCTTTCGGATTGGGGGGACTACTGTCTCTGGAAACACCATATATTTT. This translates into CASSFRIGGTTVSGNTIYF.

This clone appeared once. The chain combines TRBV28 with TRBJ2-3; D remains ambiguous. Germline V gene sequence: CDR1 MDHEN, CDR2 SYDVKM. This CDR3 is built from 13 residues. With 5 bases removed from V and 5 bases from J, the gap between germline ends came to 11 bases. CDR3: CASSAPAVDTQYF. The DNA for the CDR3 is TGTGCCAGCAGTGCACCCGCAGTAGATACGCAGTATTTT.

This chain joins TRBV14 and TRBJ1-1; D is uncertain. Germline V gives CDR1 SGHDN, CDR2 FVKESK. The CDR3 loop spans 13 amino acids. The germline V and J ends were trimmed by 1 base and 1 base, with 4 bases remaining between them. DNA for the CDR3: TGTGCCAGCAGCCAAGGACAGAACACTGAAGCTTTCTTT. Its protein is CASSQGQNTEAFF.

The chain carries TRBV29-1 and TRBJ2-7; 7 bases align to TRBD2. The trim removed 3 bases at V and 0 bases at J, leaving 5 bases unmatched. The CDR3 runs to 14 residues. CDR1 SQVTM and CDR2 ANQGSEA come from the germline V gene. The CDR3 bases are TGCAGCGTTGAGACGGGAGGTCTCTCCTACGAGCAGTACTTC. Its translation: CSVETGGLSYEQYF.

To note about this clone: This same CDR3 is encoded by further DNA sequences in the sample. The rearrangement uses TRBV28 and TRBJ1-5; D unresolved. The V end lost 2 bases, the J end lost 1 base, and 6 bases lay between the germline ends. The V gene's germline CDR1 is MDHEN and CDR2 SYDVKM. The CDR3 totals 14 residues. The CDR3 DNA is TGTGCCAGCAGTTTAAGTGGCAGCAATCAGCCCCAGCATTTT. It encodes CASSLSGSNQPQHF.

The chain couples TRBV6-6 to TRBJ1-1; a weak D match, TRBD1 (6 bases). The CDR3 contains 19 residues. Trimming left V 5 bases short and J 3 bases short, with 28 bases between. Per germline, CDR1 MNHNY and CDR2 SVGAGI (reference sequence). Here the CDR3 DNA reads TGTGCCAGCAGTCCCGCCGGGACAAACATCGGGGGGTCTGACACTGAAGCTTTCTTT. It is translated as CASSPAGTNIGGSDTEAFF.

This chain links TRBV6-5 with TRBJ1-6; TRBD1 is a possible D gene (5 bases). This CDR3 has 14 residues. V was pared by 5 bases and J by 7 bases, with 12 bases between. From germline, CDR1 is MNHEY and CDR2 SVGAGI. As DNA, the CDR3 is TGTGCCAGCAGTACGCAGGGCCCCAATTCACCCCTCCACTTT. Translating gives CASSTQGPNSPLHF.

This clone was found a few times. The chain is built from TRBV11-2 and TRBJ2-7; D uncertain. V lost 5 bases and J lost 4, with 3 bases in between. The CDR3 loop spans 10 amino acids. CDR1 is SGHAT and CDR2 is FQNNGV in the germline V gene. As DNA, the CDR3 is TGTGCCAGCAGCCAATACGAGCAGTACTTC. It codes for CASSQYEQYF.

V is TRBV7-3 and J is TRBJ2-2; TRBD1 might be the D (6 bases). Trimming left V 4 bases short and J 7 bases short, with 16 bases between. The germline V gene encodes CDR1 SGHTA and CDR2 FQGTGA. The CDR3 is 15 amino acids. The CDR3 coding sequence is TGTGCCAGCAGCTCCCGCGGCAGGGGAGTCGGGGAGCTGTTTTTT. It yields the protein CASSSRGRGVGELFF.

The chain is built from TRBV19 and TRBJ2-7, with 10 bases that match TRBD2. This CDR3 has 18 amino acids. V was clipped by 3 bases and J by 6 bases; unmatched bases: 17. Per the germline V gene, CDR1 is LNHDA and CDR2 is SQIVND (reference sequence). The CDR3 DNA follows: TGTGCCAGTAGTATCAGTCTAGCGGGAGCCCGAGGAATTTCCGAGCAGTACTTC. Translation gives CASSISLAGARGISEQYF. Based on the CDR3 plus reference TRBV19 and TRBJ2-7, the full variable domain is DGGITQSPKYLFRKEGQNVTLSCEQNLNHDAMYWYRQDPGQGLRLIYYSQIVNDFQKGDIAEGYSVSREKKESFPLTVTSAQKNPTAFYLCASSISLAGARGISEQYFGPGTRLTVT.

CDR3 in amino acids: CASIPPGTRNTIYF. The CDR3 bases are TGTGCCAGCATTCCCCCCGGGACACGAAACACCATATATTTT. The genes are TRBV28 and TRBJ1-3, with TRBD1 as a possible D gene (6 bases). Germline values: CDR1 MDHEN, CDR2 SYDVKM. Trimming pared 7 bases from V and 5 bases from J, leaving 15 bases between. There are 14 residues in the CDR3.

This clone was detected once. This rearrangement joins TRBV7-9 to TRBJ2-1; 8 bases map to TRBD2. Per the germline V gene, CDR1 is SEHNR and CDR2 is FQNEAQ (reference sequence). The CDR3 has 14 amino acids. V was clipped by 3 bases and J by 10 bases; unmatched bases: 8. DNA of the CDR3: TGTGCCAGCAGCTTGGCCACTAGCGGCTGGGAGCAGTTCTTC. It is translated as CASSLATSGWEQFF.

The chain is built from TRBV9 and TRBJ2-5; perhaps TRBD1 as D (5 bases). V was trimmed by 4 bases and J by 1 base, leaving 17 bases between them. There are 16 residues in the CDR3. Germline values: CDR1 SGDLS, CDR2 YYNGEE. DNA of the CDR3: TGTGCCAGCAGCACAAGTAAAGGGGCCCCCCAAGAGACCCAGTACTTC. This codes for CASSTSKGAPQETQYF.

The chain couples TRBV28 to TRBJ2-7; 7 bases agree with TRBD2. Looked up from germline, CDR1 is MDHEN and CDR2 is SYDVKM. The CDR3 extends over 16 amino acids. The V gene end was trimmed by 3 bases and the J gene end by 2 bases; junction bases not matched to a gene: 10. The CDR3: CASSFYSGPTPYEQYF. The CDR3 bases are TGTGCCAGCAGTTTCTATAGCGGGCCGACCCCCTACGAGCAGTACTTC. The full variable domain, with the rest looked up from reference TRBV28 and TRBJ2-7, is DVKVTQSSRYLVKRTGEKVFLECVQDMDHENMFWYRQDPGLGLRLIYFSYDVKMKEKGDIPEGYSVSREKKERFSLILESASTNQTSMYLCASSFYSGPTPYEQYFGPGTRLTVT.